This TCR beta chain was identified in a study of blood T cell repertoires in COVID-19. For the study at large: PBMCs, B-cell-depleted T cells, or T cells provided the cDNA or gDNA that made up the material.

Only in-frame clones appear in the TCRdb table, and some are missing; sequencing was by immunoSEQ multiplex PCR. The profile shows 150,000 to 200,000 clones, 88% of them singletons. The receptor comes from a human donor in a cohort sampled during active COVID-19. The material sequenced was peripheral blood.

The DNA for the CDR3 is TGTGCCAGCAGCTTGGGACAGGACCCCACTGAAGCTTTCTTT. It translates to CASSLGQDPTEAFF. The gene calls are TRBV5-6 and TRBJ1-1; D is possibly TRBD1 (6 bases). The CDR3 spans 14 residues. V dropped 0 bases and J dropped 4 bases, with 10 bases sitting between them. The germline gives CDR1 SGHDT, CDR2 YYEEEE.